The present T cell receptor beta chain was sequenced within a study of beta chain features in type 1 diabetes. Sequenced material consisted of expressed TCRB transcripts (all of the isolated RNA was reverse transcribed). Data came from immunoSEQ multiplex PCR; TCRdb stores just in-frame clones and leaves some out. The sample carries roughly 350,000 clones, 9.5% to 12% recorded once. This clone turned up a few times. What it recognizes is unknown. General study findings and limits: Among patients with Type 1 diabetes, TCRB CDR3s were moderately but significantly shorter in every one of the four CD4+ subsets.

V dropped 6 bases and J dropped 0 bases, with 15 bases sitting between them. The length of the CDR3 is 15 residues. Germline values: CDR1 SEHNR, CDR2 FQNEAQ (reference sequence). The chain carries TRBV7-9 and TRBJ2-7; TRBD2 is a possible D gene (6 bases). The receptor was derived from a woman under 40 in good health. Specimen: naive CD4+ T cells from blood. CDR3 region: CASRGGKAFSYEQYF. CDR3 sequence (DNA): TGTGCCAGCAGGGGAGGCAAGGCATTCTCCTACGAGCAGTACTTC.